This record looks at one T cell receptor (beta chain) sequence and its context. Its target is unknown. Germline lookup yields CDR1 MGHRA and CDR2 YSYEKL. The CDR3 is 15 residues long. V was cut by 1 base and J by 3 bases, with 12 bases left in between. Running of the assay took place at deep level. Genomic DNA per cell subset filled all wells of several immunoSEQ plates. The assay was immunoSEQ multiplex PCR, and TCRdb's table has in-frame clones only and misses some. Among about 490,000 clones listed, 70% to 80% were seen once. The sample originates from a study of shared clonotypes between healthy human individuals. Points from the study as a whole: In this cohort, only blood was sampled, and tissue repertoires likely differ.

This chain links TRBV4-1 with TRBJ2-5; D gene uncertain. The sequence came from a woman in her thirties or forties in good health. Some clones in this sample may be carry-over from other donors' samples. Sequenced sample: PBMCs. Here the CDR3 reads CASSQGLNGEETQYF. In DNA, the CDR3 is TGCGCCAGCAGCCAAGGACTCAATGGCGAAGAGACCCAGTACTTC.